This section outlines one T cell receptor beta chain sequence together with its context. The antigen is not known. The CDR3 covers 12 residues. The V end lost 8 bases, the J end lost 1 base, and 11 bases lay between the germline ends. The germline gives CDR1 SQVTM, CDR2 ANQGSEA. All sequencing subjects had displayed CD8+CD57+ cell expansion on flow cytometry. Genomic DNA served as template for TCR beta VDJ and CDR3 profiling. One entry per CDR3 protein results from TCRdb running MiXCR on the reads. The sample holds a few hundred thousand distinct CDR3 sequences, 45% to 65% seen once. The data are from a study of CD8+CD57+ T cells in acquired aplastic anemia. In the study overall: Across the sorted CD4+ and CD8+ cells, DNA amounts averaged approximately 3.1 ug. Study-wide findings and caveats: Patients and controls shared some 30 CD8+ CDR3 sequences, highly expressed in patients. Patients did not significantly differ from controls in CD8+ Simpson's diversity.

The clonotype originates from a human donor with aplastic anemia. J is TRBJ2-5 and V is TRBV29-1; possible D gene TRBD2, 6 bases. The sequencing input was sorted CD4+, CD8+, or CD8+CD57+ T cells (not recorded which) from PBMCs. The CDR3 loop reads CSLGGTQETQYF. The CDR3, as DNA: TGCAGCTTGGGCGGGACCCAAGAGACCCAGTACTTC.